The 24 T cell receptor beta chains given below trace back to one sample, sequenced in a study of blood T cell repertoires in COVID-19. TCRdb's copy holds only in-frame clones and misses some; the assay was immunoSEQ multiplex PCR. The repertoire holds roughly 250,000 clones, with 70% to 90% as singletons. Sequencing was carried out using PBMCs or T cells enriched from blood (not recorded which). These TCRs come from a woman aged 45-65 years who had recovered from COVID-19.

V usage is TRBV3-1 (or the pseudogene TRBV3-2) and J usage is TRBJ2-1; the match to TRBD2 covers 10 bases. The CDR3 has 18 residues. The V gene end was trimmed by 4 bases and the J gene end by 0 bases; junction bases not matched to a gene: 9. Germline CDR1 is LGHDT and CDR2 is YNNKEL (reference sequence). CDR3 region: CASSPRGSGGGSYNEQFF. CDR3 DNA: TGTGCCAGCAGCCCCAGAGGGAGCGGGGGGGGCTCCTACAATGAGCAGTTCTTC.

This rearrangement joins TRBV19 to TRBJ1-2; 9 positions agree with TRBD1. Germline CDR1 and CDR2: LNHDA and SQIVND (reference sequence). Trimming at V came to 4 bases and at J to 4 bases, leaving 10 bases not matched to a gene. The CDR3 consists of 16 residues. For the CDR3, the DNA is TGTGCCAGTAGTAATATACAGGGGGCGCGTGTCTATGGCTACACCTTC. Its protein product is CASSNIQGARVYGYTF.

The CDR3 loop is CASSQDAGAFYEQYF. The DNA for the CDR3 is TGCGCCAGCAGCCAAGACGCAGGGGCGTTCTACGAGCAGTACTTC. The chain is built from TRBV4-1 and TRBJ2-7, with D tentatively TRBD1 (6 bases). Germline V lookup: CDR1 MGHRA, CDR2 YSYEKL. The length of the CDR3 is 15 residues. V was trimmed by 0 bases and J by 3 bases, leaving 12 bases between them.

The V and J genes are TRBV11-3 and TRBJ2-2; 7 bases align to TRBD1. Germline trimming cut 4 bases from V and 4 bases from J; bases unmatched to any gene: 9. The CDR3 consists of 16 residues. CDR1 is SGHNT and CDR2 is YENEEA in the germline V gene. CDR3 nucleotides: TGTGCCAGCAGCTCCAGGAGGTCAGGGGGCACCGGGGAGCTGTTTTTT. Amino acid sequence: CASSSRRSGGTGELFF.

The V and J genes are TRBV21-1 and TRBJ1-2; the tabulated D call, TRBD1, remains unverified against the DNA. TRBV21-1 is deemed a pseudogene. CDR3 length: 16 residues. CDR3 region: CASSKGGSSTNYGYTF. The CDR3 DNA reads TGTGCCAGCAGCAAAGGGGGCAGTTCAACTAACTATGGCTACACCTTC.

V usage is TRBV9 and J usage is TRBJ1-5; 9 bases are a match to TRBD1. V shed 7 bases and J 4 bases; nucleotides not matched to a gene: 3. Germline V lookup: CDR1 SGDLS, CDR2 YYNGEE. The CDR3 is 13 residues long. CDR3 nucleotides: TGTGCCAGCGGGACAGGGCCGAATCAGCCCCAGCATTTT. This sequence encodes CASGTGPNQPQHF.

The chain links TRBV5-1 to TRBJ1-6, with 12 bases that match TRBD1. CDR3 size: 15 residues. V dropped 3 bases and J dropped 10; count of bases not matched to a gene: 5. Germline V gene sequence: CDR1 SGHRS, CDR2 YFSETQ. The CDR3 sequence: CASSYGGTGGSPLHF. CDR3 nucleotide sequence: TGCGCCAGCAGCTACGGCGGGACAGGGGGCTCACCCCTCCACTTT.

Concerning this clone: The sample has other DNA sequences that encode this CDR3 too. V and J are TRBV28 and TRBJ1-5, with 8 bases that match TRBD1. V lost 8 bases, J lost 1 base, and 7 bases stayed unmatched. Germline V CDR1 and CDR2: MDHEN, SYDVKM. The CDR3 is 15 amino acids. As DNA, the CDR3 is TGTGCCAGCCGTTCCCAGGGGGCAAGCAATCAGCCCCAGCATTTT. Translation gives CASRSQGASNQPQHF.

V and J are TRBV18 and TRBJ1-4; 8 bases line up with TRBD1. Germline V gene sequence: CDR1 KGHSH, CDR2 LQKENI. This CDR3 has 15 residues. Germline trimming cut 1 base from V and 8 bases from J; bases unmatched to any gene: 6. In nucleotides, the CDR3 is TGTGCCAGCTCACCACTCGGACAGGGAGGGGAAAAACTGTTTTTT. It is translated as CASSPLGQGGEKLFF.

The chain joins TRBV7-9 to TRBJ1-1, with D perhaps TRBD1 (5 bases). Per germline, CDR1 SEHNR and CDR2 FQNEAQ (reference sequence). This CDR3 contains 13 residues. Trimming removed 1 base at V and 7 bases at J, with 10 bases between. The CDR3, as DNA: TGTGCCAGCAGCTTAGGAGGGGAGGGTGAAGCTTTCTTT. It encodes CASSLGGEGEAFF.

The chain links TRBV29-1 to TRBJ1-2; possible D gene TRBD1, 5 bases. The V end was cut by 2 bases, the J end by 5 bases, with 12 bases between. The CDR3 is made up of 13 amino acids. Germline CDR1 SQVTM, CDR2 ANQGSEA. The CDR3 is CSVEQGLRYGYTF. For the CDR3, the DNA is TGCAGCGTTGAACAGGGCTTACGATATGGCTACACCTTC.

This clone was picked up a small number of times. V and J are TRBV5-1 and TRBJ1-3, with D perhaps TRBD1 (6 bases). Deletions cut 1 base from V and 0 bases from J, with 11 bases between. Germline CDR1 and CDR2: SGHRS and YFSETQ. This CDR3 has 16 amino acids. The CDR3 region has the DNA TGCGCCAGCAGCTTGTTCACAGGGAACTCTGGAAACACCATATATTTT. Translating it yields CASSLFTGNSGNTIYF. The full variable domain, its missing parts supplied by reference TRBV5-1 and TRBJ1-3, is KAGVTQTPRYLIKTRGQQVTLSCSPISGHRSVSWYQQTPGQGLQFLFEYFSETQRNKGNFPGRFSGRQFSNSRSEMNVSTLELGDSALYLCASSLFTGNSGNTIYFGEGSWLTVV.

This clone was recorded a few times. The chain recombines TRBV5-1 with TRBJ1-3; D remains ambiguous. Germline V gives CDR1 SGHRS, CDR2 YFSETQ. The CDR3 length is 16 residues. V was shortened by 0 bases and J by 3 bases, with 13 bases between the two germline ends. CDR3 residues: CASSLEGGPGGNTIYF. CDR3 DNA sequence: TGCGCCAGCAGCTTGGAAGGCGGGCCGGGTGGAAACACCATATATTTT.

The rearrangement joins TRBV6-4 to TRBJ2-3; 9 bases match TRBD2. The CDR3 runs 15 residues. Losses at the gene ends were 1 base for V and 1 base for J; bases not matched to a gene: 0. Per germline, CDR1 MRHNA and CDR2 SNTAGT. The CDR3 reads CASSDWTSGTDTQYF. DNA of the CDR3: TGTGCCAGCAGTGACTGGACTAGCGGCACAGATACGCAGTATTTT.

V usage is TRBV6-1 and J usage is TRBJ2-7; TRBD1 matches 7 bases. The junction had 6 bases not matched to a gene; V was cut back by 2 bases and J by 2 bases. This CDR3 has 15 amino acids. CDR1 is MNHNS, CDR2 SASEGT, per germline. The CDR3 DNA reads TGTGCCAGCAGTGAATGGACAGGTCTAGCCTACGAGCAGTACTTC. Translation: CASSEWTGLAYEQYF.

The genes are TRBV28 and TRBJ2-1; 13 nucleotides align to TRBD2. The CDR3 runs 17 residues. CDR1 is MDHEN, CDR2 SYDVKM, per germline. V trimming: 9 bases; J trimming: 7 bases; junction bases outside the gene matches: 15. CDR3 amino acids: CASHTSGRAGVKNEQFF. CDR3 bases: TGTGCCAGTCACACTAGCGGGAGGGCCGGGGTTAAGAATGAGCAGTTCTTC.

The chain couples TRBV19 to TRBJ2-3; D not certain. This CDR3 has 12 residues. V lost 1 base and J 6 bases, leaving 5 bases between the germline ends. Germline CDR1 reads LNHDA; CDR2 reads SQIVND (reference sequence). The CDR3 coding sequence is TGTGCCAGTAGTATAGGACTTGATACGCAGTATTTT. Translating it yields CASSIGLDTQYF.

The chain links TRBV19 to TRBJ1-1; TRBD1 matches 7 bases. With 10 bases clipped from V and 3 bases from J, the junction kept 5 bases outside the gene matches. Germline loops: CDR1 LNHDA, CDR2 SQIVND (reference sequence). The CDR3 has 12 amino acids. The CDR3 sequence: CATTDRDTEAFF. CDR3 DNA sequence: TGTGCCACTACAGACAGGGACACTGAAGCTTTCTTT.

J is TRBJ2-1 and V is TRBV14, with TRBD2 identical over 16 bases. V was pared by 5 bases and J by 2 bases, with 3 bases of the junction left unmatched. CDR1 SGHDN and CDR2 FVKESK come from the germline V gene. The CDR3 is made up of 17 amino acids. In DNA, the CDR3 is TGTGCCAGCAGCTCCGGGACTAGCGGGAGGGCCTACAATGAGCAGTTCTTC. Residues: CASSSGTSGRAYNEQFF.

The chain carries TRBV5-4 and TRBJ1-1, with 8 bases lining up with TRBD1. This CDR3 has 14 amino acids. Per the germline V gene, CDR1 is SGHNT and CDR2 is YYREEE (reference sequence). V was clipped by 5 bases and J by 3 bases; unmatched bases: 6. Written as DNA, the CDR3 is TGTGCCAGCAGACCGGACAGGGCTGACACTGAAGCTTTCTTT. This codes for CASRPDRADTEAFF.

The V call is TRBV7-9, the J call TRBJ2-5; TRBD2 agrees at 13 bases. J lost 0 bases, V lost 5 bases, and 6 bases had no gene match. The length of the CDR3 is 17 residues. The germline V gene has CDR1 SEHNR and CDR2 FQNEAQ (reference sequence). The CDR3: CASSHWTSGGYQETQYF. DNA for the CDR3: TGTGCCAGCAGCCACTGGACTAGCGGGGGCTACCAAGAGACCCAGTACTTC.

The V call is TRBV5-1, the J call TRBJ2-2; 12 positions agree with TRBD1. The ends lost 4 bases at V and 4 bases at J; junction bases unmatched: 5. The CDR3 runs 16 residues. Germline lookup yields CDR1 SGHRS and CDR2 YFSETQ. This CDR3 is CASSAGTGGLTGELFF. CDR3 nucleotide sequence: TGCGCCAGCAGCGCCGGGACAGGGGGCCTCACCGGGGAGCTGTTTTTT.

The chain uses TRBV7-9 and TRBJ2-3; perhaps TRBD2 as D (6 bases). Germline V lookup: CDR1 SEHNR, CDR2 FQNEAQ (reference sequence). Trimming took 8 bases from V and 7 from J, leaving 25 bases between them. This CDR3 spans 16 amino acids. Here the CDR3 reads CASAPPGTGSFHTQYF. CDR3 DNA: TGTGCCAGCGCCCCCCCCGGGACTGGCTCTTTCCATACGCAGTATTTT.

This chain connects TRBV10-2 to TRBJ2-3; TRBD2 matches at 12 bases. Per germline, CDR1 WSHSY and CDR2 SAAADI. This CDR3 is 18 amino acids long. V shed 2 bases and J 4 bases; nucleotides not matched to a gene: 10. CDR3 nucleotides: TGCGCCAGCAGTGAGCCTACCTGGACTAGCGGGAATCCAGATACGCAGTATTTT. Residues: CASSEPTWTSGNPDTQYF.